Listed below are T cell receptor beta chains from one sample, sequenced in a study of vaccination effects on CD4 cells after COVID-19. Sequencing was performed with immunoSEQ multiplex PCR; in TCRdb, only in-frame clones are kept and a portion is missing. In the table there are about 34,000 clones, 75% of which are singletons. Which antigens these TCRs recognize remains unknown. The source was CD4+ T cells from PBMCs cultured without peptide, collected after COVID-19 vaccination. These receptors all come from a human donor who had a prior SARS-CoV-2 infection. CDR3s include the opening cysteine and the closing phenylalanine or tryptophan. D genes are given only for firm matches. Size values are once, few and many counts, or a class for expanded clones, and some rows have none.

D gene,clone size,V gene,J gene,CDR3 protein,CDR3 DNA
.,once,TRBV5-1,TRBJ2-1,CASSLKGGTGSLQFF,TGCGCCAGCAGCTTAAAGGGGGGGACTGGCTCCTTGCAGTTCTTC
TRBD1,.,TRBV18,TRBJ1-6,CAVGQRYNSPLHF,TGTGCCGTGGGACAGAGGTATAATTCACCCCTCCACTTT
.,.,TRBV15,TRBJ2-7,CATSSPSSYEQYF,TGTGCCACCAGCAGCCCTAGTTCTTACGAGCAGTACTTC
.,.,TRBV25-1,TRBJ2-5,CASALAGARPETQYF,TGTGCCAGCGCTTTGGCCGGGGCGCGGCCAGAGACCCAGTACTTC
.,.,TRBV9,TRBJ1-2,CASRSDRNYGYTF,TGTGCCAGCAGATCGGACAGAAACTATGGCTACACCTTC
TRBD1,.,TRBV4-3,TRBJ1-3,CASSQEDRGFTGNTIYF,TGCGCCAGCAGCCAAGAAGACAGGGGTTTTACTGGAAACACCATATATTTT
.,.,TRBV9,TRBJ2-7,CASSVDLAAYEQYF,TGTGCCAGCAGCGTAGACCTAGCCGCCTACGAGCAGTACTTC
TRBD1,.,TRBV5-1,TRBJ2-3,CASSIGQGAYSSTDTQYF,TGCGCCAGCAGCATCGGACAGGGGGCGTATTCTAGCACAGATACGCAGTATTTT
.,.,TRBV5-4,TRBJ2-7,CASSIDGTYEQYF,TGTGCCAGCAGCATCGACGGTACCTACGAGCAGTACTTC
TRBD1,.,TRBV27,TRBJ1-6,CASGRQGLSYNSPLHF,TGTGCCAGCGGCAGACAGGGCCTCTCCTATAATTCACCCCTCCACTTT
.,.,TRBV5-1,TRBJ2-3,CASSLAQGSDTQYF,TGCGCCAGCAGCTTGGCCCAGGGGTCAGATACGCAGTATTTT
.,once,TRBV7-2,TRBJ2-7,CASSRYGSEQYF,TGTGCCAGCAGCCGCTATGGTTCCGAGCAGTACTTC
TRBD2,.,TRBV5-1,TRBJ2-1,CASSLGGGRADEQFF,TGCGCCAGCAGCTTGGGTGGCGGGAGGGCCGATGAGCAGTTCTTC
.,.,TRBV5-1,TRBJ2-7,CASSHSEAAAQQYF,TGCGCCAGCAGCCACTCTGAAGCTGCGGCCCAGCAGTACTTC
.,once,TRBV5-1,TRBJ1-2,CASSLEVNYGYTF,TGCGCCAGCAGCTTGGAGGTTAACTATGGCTACACCTTC
.,.,TRBV2,TRBJ1-5,CASRAEGNQPQHF,TGTGCCAGCAGGGCGGAAGGCAATCAGCCCCAGCATTTT
TRBD1,.,TRBV29-1,TRBJ2-1,CSVDGDRGFEQFF,TGCAGCGTTGATGGGGACAGGGGCTTTGAGCAGTTCTTC
TRBD2,.,TRBV10-3,TRBJ2-3,CATKTSGGSDTQYF,TGTGCCACCAAGACTAGCGGGGGGTCAGATACGCAGTATTTT
.,.,TRBV6-6,TRBJ1-2,CASSPPRREVDYGYTF,TGTGCCAGCAGTCCTCCCAGGAGGGAGGTCGACTATGGCTACACCTTC
.,once,TRBV6-5,TRBJ2-7,CASSYVRTPFTNEQYF,TGTGCCAGCAGTTACGTCCGGACCCCATTCACCAACGAGCAGTACTTC
TRBD2,.,TRBV5-4,TRBJ2-3,CASSSGGGGTSTDTQYF,TGTGCCAGCAGCTCTGGCGGCGGGGGGACAAGCACAGATACGCAGTATTTT
TRBD2,.,TRBV13,TRBJ2-1,CASSTWVGGRVSYNEQFF,TGTGCCAGCAGCACCTGGGTTGGCGGGAGGGTCTCCTACAATGAGCAGTTCTTC
.,.,TRBV30,TRBJ1-2,CAWSKVTGIYGYTF,TGTGCCTGGAGTAAGGTTACCGGGATCTATGGCTACACCTTC
TRBD2,.,TRBV7-3,TRBJ2-3,CASSLSHLGSGGEDTQYF,TGTGCCAGCAGCTTATCGCATTTGGGGAGCGGGGGTGAGGATACGCAGTATTTT
.,.,TRBV25-1,TRBJ2-2,CASSEHAGTGELFF,TGTGCCAGCAGTGAACACGCGGGTACCGGGGAGCTGTTTTTT
TRBD1,.,TRBV19,TRBJ2-1,CASSTLPGQGANEQFF,TGTGCCAGTAGTACCCTGCCGGGACAGGGGGCCAATGAGCAGTTCTTC
.,few,TRBV11-3,TRBJ2-7,CASSQMTGLYEQYF,TGTGCCAGCAGCCAGATGACAGGACTCTACGAGCAGTACTTC
.,few,TRBV4-2,TRBJ2-2,CASSQVYGGELFF,TGTGCCAGCAGCCAAGTCTATGGCGGGGAGCTGTTTTTT